Listed below are T cell receptor beta chains from one sample, sequenced in a study of blood T cell repertoires in COVID-19. Only in-frame clones appear in the TCRdb table, and some are missing; sequencing was by immunoSEQ multiplex PCR. Altogether under 100,000 clones are present, over 80% being singletons, with the ten largest covering more than 15%. Sequenced input: peripheral blood. The receptors here all came from an elderly man with active or convalescent COVID-19. The conserved cysteine and the conserved F or W are not part of the CDR3 here.

v_call,j_call,cdr3_aa
TRBV29-1,TRBJ1-3,SVVENSGNTIY
TRBV13,TRBJ2-1,ASRSRGAYNEQF
TRBV6-5,TRBJ2-5,ASSYHRKSGRETQY
TRBV7-2,TRBJ2-2,ASSLILAGAGELF
TRBV29-1,TRBJ1-2,SVEDAQRGNYGYT
TRBV7-8,TRBJ1-4,ASSFYSSNEKLF
TRBV3-1/TRBV3-2,TRBJ2-5,ASSQVLRGGPETQY
TRBV5-6,TRBJ2-2,ASREKGVGTGELF
TRBV5-1,TRBJ1-1,ASSLAWSHLNTEAF
TRBV6-6,TRBJ1-2,ASSYSAGYGYT
TRBV28,TRBJ1-1,ASVSVQAF
TRBV27,TRBJ1-2,ASSFVPGLNYGYT
TRBV24-1,TRBJ2-3,ATSDRIDTQY
TRBV3-1/TRBV3-2,TRBJ2-5,ASSHDGLAGLRETQY
TRBV6-5,TRBJ2-5,ASRTQGARETQY
TRBV12-5,TRBJ1-5,ASASGAGDRPQH
TRBV3-1/TRBV3-2,TRBJ1-2,ASSRKGQYGYT
TRBV7-2,TRBJ1-4,ASSFGFGGANEKLF
TRBV7-9,TRBJ2-3,ASSLEGGTDTQY
TRBV3-1/TRBV3-2,TRBJ1-6,ASSQRGGNSPLH
TRBV5-1,TRBJ1-2,ASSLAGVLSYGYT
TRBV5-1,TRBJ2-1,ASSLVPTGGSDEQF
TRBV20-1,TRBJ2-3,SASAVGGVSSTDTQY
TRBV27,TRBJ2-2,ASRWGGAITGELF
TRBV9,TRBJ2-3,ASSVSGDTQY
TRBV3-1/TRBV3-2,TRBJ1-3,ASRSGLDSGNTIY
TRBV2,TRBJ2-3,ASSERTASTDTQY
TRBV11-2,TRBJ1-2,ASSLDHRGKYGYT
TRBV7-9,TRBJ2-3,ASSSQTAEDTQY
TRBV3-1/TRBV3-2,TRBJ1-3,ASSQEMRSLVGNTIY
TRBV5-6,TRBJ1-4,ASSYSTGTGHEKLF
TRBV5-5,TRBJ1-6,ASSRGTGTGHSPLH
TRBV9,TRBJ1-2,ASSPRTGGSYGYT
TRBV11-2,TRBJ1-1,ASSLGRGMNTEAF
TRBV9,TRBJ1-4,ASSGGQGAASEKLF
TRBV5-1,TRBJ2-3,ASSLGSRRTDTQY
TRBV11-3,TRBJ2-3,ASGTGEADTQY
TRBV5-4,TRBJ1-1,ASSRDSSRDTEAF
TRBV29-1,TRBJ1-2,SVDAGSGYT